This is a list of T cell receptor beta chains from one sample in a study of cytomegalovirus exposure and HLA in healthy donors. Produced via immunoSEQ multiplex PCR; TCRdb's table is partial and in-frame only. Of about 180,000 clones listed, 82% were seen once; the top ten hold 1.5%. The material sequenced was PBMCs. The receptors originated from a man aged 35 to 55 in good health and CMV-seronegative. Both conserved end residues are part of each CDR3. The order of the fields is D gene, V gene, J gene, clone size, CDR3 protein, CDR3 DNA. The D gene is left open where the match is weak. Where a row states a size, it is once, few, many or the class of an expanded clone; other rows omit it.

D gene: TRBD1
V gene: TRBV9
J gene: TRBJ1-5
clone size: once
CDR3 protein: CASSAGQTGYGNQPQHF
CDR3 DNA: TGTGCCAGCAGCGCCGGACAGACAGGGTACGGCAATCAGCCCCAGCATTTT

D gene: NA
V gene: TRBV27
J gene: TRBJ2-7
clone size: NA
CDR3 protein: CASSRGTSDEQYF
CDR3 DNA: TGTGCCAGCAGTAGGGGCACCTCTGACGAGCAGTACTTC

D gene: NA
V gene: TRBV19
J gene: TRBJ1-5
clone size: NA
CDR3 protein: CASSMGGSNQPQHF
CDR3 DNA: TGTGCCAGTTCTATGGGGGGTAGCAATCAGCCCCAGCATTTT

D gene: NA
V gene: TRBV7-6
J gene: TRBJ1-2
clone size: few
CDR3 protein: CASSFEVGRGNGYTF
CDR3 DNA: TGTGCCAGCAGCTTCGAAGTTGGCAGGGGTAATGGCTACACCTTC

D gene: TRBD1
V gene: TRBV28
J gene: TRBJ1-2
clone size: few
CDR3 protein: CASLYNRGDYGYTF
CDR3 DNA: TGTGCCAGCCTTTATAACAGGGGAGACTATGGCTACACCTTC

D gene: NA
V gene: TRBV6-1
J gene: TRBJ1-4
clone size: NA
CDR3 protein: CASSEAYQGHNEKLFF
CDR3 DNA: TGTGCCAGCAGTGAAGCGTATCAGGGCCATAATGAAAAACTGTTTTTT

D gene: TRBD1
V gene: TRBV6-1
J gene: TRBJ2-7
clone size: NA
CDR3 protein: CASRVDRDHEQYF
CDR3 DNA: TGTGCCAGCAGGGTGGACAGGGACCACGAGCAGTACTTC

D gene: TRBD1
V gene: TRBV18
J gene: TRBJ1-1
clone size: NA
CDR3 protein: CASSLRTGKNTEAFF
CDR3 DNA: TGTGCCAGCTCACTAAGGACAGGGAAGAACACTGAAGCTTTCTTT

D gene: NA
V gene: TRBV27
J gene: TRBJ2-2
clone size: NA
CDR3 protein: CASTRVSADTGELFF
CDR3 DNA: TGTGCCAGCACCAGGGTCTCAGCAGACACCGGGGAGCTGTTTTTT

D gene: TRBD2
V gene: TRBV19
J gene: TRBJ2-1
clone size: NA
CDR3 protein: CATNPGTSNNEQFF
CDR3 DNA: TGTGCCACTAATCCCGGGACTAGCAACAATGAGCAGTTCTTC

D gene: TRBD1
V gene: TRBV11-3
J gene: TRBJ2-3
clone size: NA
CDR3 protein: CASSSIRGQGSTDTQYF
CDR3 DNA: TGTGCCAGCAGCTCTATTCGGGGACAGGGGAGCACAGATACGCAGTATTTT

D gene: TRBD1
V gene: TRBV28
J gene: TRBJ2-7
clone size: NA
CDR3 protein: CASRGGTGGGSYEQYF
CDR3 DNA: TGTGCCAGCAGGGGGGGTACAGGGGGCGGATCCTACGAGCAGTACTTC

D gene: TRBD1
V gene: TRBV19
J gene: TRBJ1-2
clone size: NA
CDR3 protein: CASVDWGQNYGYTF
CDR3 DNA: TGTGCCAGCGTCGACTGGGGACAGAACTATGGCTACACCTTC

D gene: NA
V gene: TRBV14
J gene: TRBJ1-6
clone size: few
CDR3 protein: CASSRLTGGEDNSPLHF
CDR3 DNA: TGTGCCAGCAGCCGTCTTACAGGTGGAGAGGACAATTCACCCCTCCACTTT

D gene: TRBD2
V gene: TRBV27
J gene: TRBJ2-1
clone size: NA
CDR3 protein: CASSTRTRVYNEQFF
CDR3 DNA: TGTGCCAGCAGTACCAGGACTAGGGTCTACAATGAGCAGTTCTTC

D gene: NA
V gene: TRBV7-9
J gene: TRBJ2-1
clone size: NA
CDR3 protein: CASSLRPGRGDEQFF
CDR3 DNA: TGTGCCAGCAGCTTAAGGCCCGGTCGAGGAGATGAGCAGTTCTTC

D gene: NA
V gene: TRBV30
J gene: TRBJ1-6
clone size: NA
CDR3 protein: CACGGGGSPLHF
CDR3 DNA: TGTGCCTGTGGGGGGGGCGGGTCACCCCTCCACTTT

D gene: NA
V gene: TRBV6-1
J gene: TRBJ2-1
clone size: few
CDR3 protein: CARTSSYNEQFF
CDR3 DNA: TGTGCCAGAACAAGCTCCTACAATGAGCAGTTCTTC

D gene: TRBD2
V gene: TRBV28
J gene: TRBJ2-7
clone size: once
CDR3 protein: CASSPKRTSGSQVYEQYF
CDR3 DNA: TGTGCCAGCAGTCCCAAACGGACTAGCGGGAGTCAGGTCTACGAGCAGTACTTC

D gene: TRBD1
V gene: TRBV28
J gene: TRBJ1-2
clone size: NA
CDR3 protein: CASRLMTGDSYGYTF
CDR3 DNA: TGTGCCAGCAGACTTATGACAGGGGACTCATATGGCTACACCTTC

D gene: NA
V gene: TRBV4-3
J gene: TRBJ1-4
clone size: NA
CDR3 protein: CASRSDSLNEKLFF
CDR3 DNA: TGCGCCAGCAGATCGGACAGCCTTAATGAAAAACTGTTTTTT

D gene: NA
V gene: TRBV7-9
J gene: TRBJ2-3
clone size: NA
CDR3 protein: CASSLVLLATADTQYF
CDR3 DNA: TGTGCCAGCAGCTTAGTCTTGCTAGCGACCGCAGATACGCAGTATTTT

D gene: TRBD1
V gene: TRBV7-3
J gene: TRBJ2-1
clone size: few
CDR3 protein: CASSPDRASYNEQFF
CDR3 DNA: TGTGCCAGCAGCCCGGACAGGGCCTCCTACAATGAGCAGTTCTTC

D gene: TRBD2
V gene: TRBV11-3
J gene: TRBJ2-7
clone size: NA
CDR3 protein: CASSLSGRGYEQYF
CDR3 DNA: TGTGCCAGCAGCTTATCTGGGAGGGGCTACGAGCAGTACTTC

D gene: NA
V gene: TRBV7-2
J gene: TRBJ1-1
clone size: NA
CDR3 protein: CASSRGQGLNTEAFF
CDR3 DNA: TGTGCCAGCAGCCGAGGGCAGGGGTTAAACACTGAAGCTTTCTTT

D gene: NA
V gene: TRBV5-8
J gene: TRBJ1-2
clone size: NA
CDR3 protein: CASSLARDLGYTF
CDR3 DNA: TGTGCCAGCAGCTTGGCTCGGGATCTCGGCTACACCTTC

D gene: TRBD1
V gene: TRBV5-1
J gene: TRBJ1-2
clone size: NA
CDR3 protein: CASSWGQGTIYGYTF
CDR3 DNA: TGCGCCAGCAGCTGGGGACAGGGGACTATCTATGGCTACACCTTC

D gene: NA
V gene: TRBV7-2
J gene: TRBJ2-1
clone size: NA
CDR3 protein: CASSRTPYNEQFF
CDR3 DNA: TGTGCCAGCAGCCGGACACCATACAATGAGCAGTTCTTC

D gene: TRBD1
V gene: TRBV28
J gene: TRBJ2-3
clone size: once
CDR3 protein: CASTTGGYTDTQYF
CDR3 DNA: TGTGCCAGCACGACAGGGGGATACACAGATACGCAGTATTTT

D gene: NA
V gene: TRBV30
J gene: TRBJ1-5
clone size: NA
CDR3 protein: CALARGNSNQPQHF
CDR3 DNA: TGTGCCCTGGCCCGGGGTAATAGCAATCAGCCCCAGCATTTT

D gene: TRBD1
V gene: TRBV7-2
J gene: TRBJ2-2
clone size: NA
CDR3 protein: CASSPRTGFGELFF
CDR3 DNA: TGTGCCAGCAGCCCACGGACAGGGTTCGGGGAGCTGTTTTTT

D gene: TRBD2
V gene: TRBV7-2
J gene: TRBJ2-7
clone size: NA
CDR3 protein: CASSLGLAGVSYEQYF
CDR3 DNA: TGTGCCAGCAGCCTGGGACTAGCGGGGGTCTCCTACGAGCAGTACTTC

D gene: NA
V gene: TRBV4-2
J gene: TRBJ2-1
clone size: NA
CDR3 protein: CASSQEQGQSYNEQFF
CDR3 DNA: TGTGCCAGCAGCCAAGAACAGGGACAATCATACAATGAGCAGTTCTTC

D gene: NA
V gene: TRBV12-2
J gene: TRBJ2-7
clone size: NA
CDR3 protein: CASRLGRDIHYEQYF
CDR3 DNA: TGTGCAAGTCGCTTAGGCCGGGACATCCACTACGAGCAGTACTTC

D gene: NA
V gene: TRBV10-3
J gene: TRBJ1-5
clone size: few
CDR3 protein: CAISQSGSGSNQPQHF
CDR3 DNA: TGTGCCATCAGTCAGTCGGGAAGCGGCAGCAATCAGCCCCAGCATTTT

D gene: TRBD2
V gene: TRBV4-1
J gene: TRBJ2-1
clone size: NA
CDR3 protein: CASSQVRLAVYNEQFF
CDR3 DNA: TGCGCCAGCAGCCAAGTCAGACTAGCGGTATACAATGAGCAGTTCTTC

D gene: NA
V gene: TRBV14
J gene: TRBJ2-2
clone size: NA
CDR3 protein: CASSQQAGPTGELFF
CDR3 DNA: TGTGCCAGCAGCCAACAGGCAGGGCCGACCGGGGAGCTGTTTTTT

D gene: NA
V gene: TRBV10-3
J gene: TRBJ2-5
clone size: NA
CDR3 protein: CAIGQQETQYF
CDR3 DNA: TGTGCCATCGGACAGCAAGAGACCCAGTACTTC

D gene: TRBD1
V gene: TRBV29-1
J gene: TRBJ2-7
clone size: NA
CDR3 protein: CSVGQGAGEQYF
CDR3 DNA: TGCAGCGTGGGACAGGGGGCGGGCGAGCAGTACTTC

D gene: TRBD2
V gene: TRBV30
J gene: TRBJ2-7
clone size: few
CDR3 protein: CAWGGGSGDYEQYF
CDR3 DNA: TGTGCCTGGGGCGGGGGGTCAGGGGACTACGAGCAGTACTTC

D gene: NA
V gene: TRBV2
J gene: TRBJ1-5
clone size: NA
CDR3 protein: CASSEWGDGQPQHF
CDR3 DNA: TGTGCCAGCAGTGAATGGGGGGACGGTCAGCCCCAGCATTTT

D gene: NA
V gene: TRBV29-1
J gene: TRBJ2-7
clone size: NA
CDR3 protein: CSVGSPGYYEQYF
CDR3 DNA: TGCAGCGTCGGGTCCCCCGGCTACTACGAGCAGTACTTC

D gene: NA
V gene: TRBV19
J gene: TRBJ2-1
clone size: NA
CDR3 protein: CASSMGAAGYNEQFF
CDR3 DNA: TGTGCCAGTAGTATGGGTGCGGCAGGGTACAATGAGCAGTTCTTC

D gene: NA
V gene: TRBV18
J gene: TRBJ2-3
clone size: NA
CDR3 protein: CASSPLPTGTQYF
CDR3 DNA: TGTGCCAGCTCACCACTACCTACGGGTACGCAGTATTTT

D gene: NA
V gene: TRBV14
J gene: TRBJ2-5
clone size: NA
CDR3 protein: CASSYGSEQAQYF
CDR3 DNA: TGTGCCAGCAGCTACGGGAGCGAGCAGGCCCAGTACTTC